The sequence of this T cell receptor (beta chain) was determined in a study of control samples from healthy donors and cancer patients. Repertoires were generated with immunoSEQ multiplex PCR, while TCRdb's copy carries only in-frame clones and drops some. The sample holds 170,000 or so clones; more than 85% are singletons and the top ten take roughly 2%. Looked up from germline, CDR1 is SNHLY and CDR2 is FYNNEI. V lost 3 bases and J 3 bases, leaving 10 bases between the germline ends. CDR3 length: 14 residues. This rearrangement joins TRBV2 to TRBJ2-3, with D uncertain. Material for sequencing was blood. The sequence was collected from a woman aged 40 to 50 in good health. The CDR3 coding sequence is TGTGCCAGCAGTGAGAATCAGCCAACAGATACGCAGTATTTT. As protein: CASSENQPTDTQYF.